The 15 T cell receptor beta chains given below trace back to one sample, sequenced in a study of post-analysis software for immune sequencing data. Unique molecular identifiers were present in the TCR beta cDNA libraries. TCRdb passed the PCR reads through MiXCR, listing each CDR3 protein once. The top ten clones hold 25% to 30% of a sample with around 160,000 distinct CDR3 sequences, about 34% of them seen once. Source: blood, taken after autologous hematopoietic stem cell transplantation. The source is a girl between 10 and 17 years old with multiple sclerosis.

This chain uses TRBV5-6 with TRBJ1-1; perhaps TRBD1 as D (5 bases). Between the trimmed V and J ends, which lost 0 bases and 1 base, there was a span of 10 bases. The V gene's germline CDR1 is SGHDT and CDR2 YYEEEE. This CDR3 spans 15 amino acids. CDR3 residues: CASSLAPGGNTEAFF. The CDR3 bases are TGTGCCAGCAGCTTGGCCCCTGGGGGGAACACTGAAGCTTTCTTT.

There are a few counts of this clonotype. This rearrangement joins TRBV11-2 to TRBJ1-6, with D unclear. Trimming cost V 6 bases and J 9 bases, with 12 bases left between them. CDR3 size: 13 residues. Germline V gene lookup returns CDR1 SGHAT and CDR2 FQNNGV. CDR3: CASSLQTVSPLHF. The CDR3 nucleotides read TGTGCCAGCAGTTTACAGACCGTTTCACCCCTCCACTTT. Full variable domain (remainder filled in from reference TRBV11-2 and TRBJ1-6): EAGVAQSPRYKIIEKRQSVAFWCNPISGHATLYWYQQILGQGPKLLIQFQNNGVVDDSQLPKDRFSAERLKGVDSTLKIQPAKLEDSAVYLCASSLQTVSPLHFGNGTRLTVT.

Points on this clonotype: The junction differs from germline at one of its ends, possibly a read error. The V call is TRBV29-1, the J call TRBJ2-1; tentatively, D is TRBD2 (6 bases). CDR1 and CDR2 (germline): SQVTM, ANQGSEA. The CDR3 consists of 16 residues. This CDR3 is CSVSAGTWISSNEQFF. The CDR3 bases are TGCAGCGTTTCTGCGGGAACATGGATCTCCTCCAATGAGCAGTTCTTC.

This clonotype was seen a few times. The V call is TRBV6-1, the J call TRBJ2-3, with 9 bases lining up with TRBD2. The CDR3 is made up of 16 amino acids. Trimming cost V 1 base and J 7 bases; bases outside gene matches: 9. CDR1 and CDR2 (germline): MNHNS, SASEGT. Written as DNA, the CDR3 is TGTGCCAGCAGTGAAGATGGCGGGAGGGGCCCTAATACGCAGTATTTT. Residues: CASSEDGGRGPNTQYF.

The chain combines TRBV5-1 with TRBJ2-6; D could derive from TRBD1 or TRBD2 (5 bases each). The CDR3 length is 17 residues. Germline V gene data show CDR1 as SGHRS and CDR2 as YFSETQ. V was clipped by 2 bases and J by 0 bases, with 12 bases between them. CDR3 sequence: CASSLRPGTSGANVLTF. CDR3 sequence (DNA): TGCGCCAGCAGCTTAAGGCCAGGGACCTCTGGGGCCAACGTCCTGACTTTC.

The table lists this clonotype with a few counts. The genes are TRBV12-3 or TRBV12-4 and TRBJ2-3, with D perhaps given as TRBD1 or TRBD2 (6 bases each). The V end lost 5 bases, the J end lost 2 bases, and 11 bases lay between the germline ends. The CDR3 runs to 14 residues. The CDR3 sequence: CASSRGHSTDTQYF. CDR3 DNA: TGTGCCAGCAGTCGGGGGCACTCCACAGATACGCAGTATTTT.

This chain uses TRBV6-2 or TRBV6-3 with TRBJ2-7; the match to TRBD2 covers 7 bases. This CDR3 contains 13 residues. After removal of 7 bases from V and 2 bases from J, the junction contained 5 bases not matched to a gene. Germline-derived CDR1 and CDR2 are MNHEY and SVGEGT. This chain's CDR3 is CASTWGGTYEQYF. In DNA form, the CDR3 reads TGTGCCAGCACCTGGGGAGGGACCTACGAGCAGTACTTC.

A remark on this clonotype: An end of the junction differs from the germline gene, which may be a read error. The chain has TRBV7-2 and TRBJ2-5; 8 bases match TRBD2. The CDR3 sequence is 15 residues long. Germline loops: CDR1 SGHTA, CDR2 FQGNSA. The CDR3 region is CVSSSYGRGQETQYF. The CDR3 DNA sequence: TGTGTCAGCAGCTCTTACGGGAGGGGACAAGAGACCCAGTACTTC.

The chain employs TRBV7-8 and TRBJ2-3; 8 nucleotides match TRBD2. The CDR3 contains 18 residues. Looked up from germline, CDR1 is SGHVS and CDR2 is FQNEAQ. Germline trimming cut 3 bases from V and 2 bases from J; bases unmatched to any gene: 13. CDR3 region: CASSLRWLAGSLTDTQYF. CDR3 nucleotide sequence: TGTGCCAGCAGCTTGAGGTGGCTAGCGGGTTCCCTCACAGATACGCAGTATTTT.

This rearrangement joins TRBV7-8 to TRBJ1-1; 7 bases line up with TRBD1. The CDR3 totals 15 residues. V gave up 3 bases and J gave up 4 bases; unmatched junction bases: 8. Per germline, CDR1 SGHVS and CDR2 FQNEAQ. CDR3 in amino acids: CASSFLGGAGTEAFF. CDR3 sequence (DNA): TGTGCCAGCAGCTTTTTAGGGGGCGCGGGCACTGAAGCTTTCTTT.

Notes on this clonotype: The conserved closing phenylalanine or tryptophan is absent in this CDR3, likely reflecting a read error. The chain couples TRBV20-1 to TRBJ2-1, with 7 bases matching TRBD2. The CDR3 spans 14 residues. V gave up 6 bases and J gave up 5 bases; unmatched junction bases: 10. Germline V gives CDR1 DFQATT, CDR2 SNEGSKA (reference sequence). As DNA, the CDR3 is TGCAGTGCGAGAAAGGGACTACAAAACAATGAGCAGTTCTGC. It encodes CSARKGLQNNEQFC.

In its sample, this clonotype was seen many times. The chain is built from TRBV29-1 and TRBJ2-7, with D perhaps TRBD1 or TRBD2 (6 bases each). V was clipped by 3 bases and J by 2 bases, with 11 bases between them. This CDR3 has 13 residues. Germline CDR1 and CDR2: SQVTM and ANQGSEA. CDR3 sequence (DNA): TGCAGCGTTGAGACCGGGGGCACCTACGAGCAGTACTTC. Its protein is CSVETGGTYEQYF.

This clonotype appeared a few times. This chain joins TRBV10-3 and TRBJ2-2, with 9 bases lining up with TRBD2. The germline gives CDR1 ENHRY, CDR2 SYGVKD. J gave up 3 bases and V 4 bases, and 3 bases lay outside the gene matches. This CDR3 contains 15 residues. The CDR3 loop reads CAISVSGSDTGELFF. CDR3 nucleotides: TGTGCCATCAGTGTTAGCGGGAGTGACACCGGGGAGCTGTTTTTT.

This clonotype was counted a few times. V gene TRBV20-1 combines with J gene TRBJ2-7, with 10 bases fitting TRBD2. Germline V gene lookup returns CDR1 DFQATT and CDR2 SNEGSKA (reference sequence). Trimming removed 0 bases from V and 4 bases from J; junction bases left unmatched: 3. The CDR3 runs to 14 residues. CDR3 amino acids: CSARDKRGGYEQYF. The DNA for the CDR3 is TGCAGTGCTAGAGATAAGCGGGGGGGGTACGAGCAGTACTTC.

V usage is TRBV11-3 and J usage is TRBJ2-3, with no clear D. The germline V and J ends were trimmed by 0 bases and 1 base, with 14 bases remaining between them. Per the germline V gene, CDR1 is SGHNT and CDR2 is YENEEA. CDR3 length equals 17 residues. For the CDR3, the DNA is TGTGCCAGCAGCTTAGACGTATCGGTAACGGGCACAGATACGCAGTATTTT. Translating gives CASSLDVSVTGTDTQYF.